The clone carrying this TCR beta chain has just a few counts. Antigen specificity is unknown. The sample is drawn from a study of T-cell reconstitution after alpha-beta-depleted transplantation in children. Study-wide findings and caveats: Surviving thymic progenitors and recipient T cells were the source of high TCRbeta diversity at day 60 in some patients. T-cell numbers and diversity one year post-transplant derived largely from freshly generated T cells. Roughly two months post-transplant, alpha-beta T cells reportedly originated from several hundred graft clones that had expanded.

V was trimmed by 0 bases and J by 3 bases, leaving 15 bases between them. This CDR3 is built from 17 residues. Germline CDR1 LGHNA, CDR2 YNFKEQ. Using unique molecular identifiers, the investigators prepared the TCRbeta library. A single record per CDR3 protein comes from TCRdb applying MiXCR to the PCR reads. The sample yields 780,000 or so distinct CDR3 sequences, approximately 15% seen once. This TCR came from a male patient aged 10-17 years who had a stem cell transplant for acute lymphoblastic leukemia, so the T cells may come from the graft donor. The genes are TRBV4-2 and TRBJ1-5; TRBD1 is a possible D gene (5 bases). The sequencing here drew on PBMCs, mostly from graft donor cells, taken 360 days after TCRalphabeta/CD19-depleted stem cell transplant. In DNA, the CDR3 is TGTGCCAGCAGCCAAGACGTCCTGGGGCAGACCAATCAGCCCCAGCATTTT. Translation: CASSQDVLGQTNQPQHF.